Here is one T cell receptor (beta chain) with its context. This entry is derived from a study of blood T cell repertoires in COVID-19. Study-level background: Samples taken during acute and convalescent COVID-19 were collected in the United States, Italy and Spain. T cells, B-cell-depleted T cells, or PBMCs provided the cDNA or gDNA that served as material.

V dropped 5 bases and J dropped 6 bases, with 14 bases sitting between them. Germline V CDR1 and CDR2: SGHTA, FQGTGA. The CDR3 has 13 residues. Under the authors' procedure: How many nucleated cells were present was estimated from reference gene primer amplification. Here immunoSEQ multiplex PCR was the method, and the copy in TCRdb shows in-frame clones only, minus some. For V, J and clone size, that table is used; D and trimming come from the DNA. This table holds 250,000 or so clones, roughly nine tenths found once. V and J are TRBV7-3 and TRBJ2-7, with D uncertain. Input material: peripheral blood. The TCR originated in a man aged 55 to 70 with acute or convalescent COVID-19. CDR3 region: CASSPAAAGEQYF. The CDR3 nucleotides are TGTGCCAGCAGCCCCGCCGCGGCCGGCGAGCAGTACTTC. The full variable domain, with the rest looked up from reference TRBV7-3 and TRBJ2-7, is GAGVSQTPSNKVTEKGKYVELRCDPISGHTALYWYRQSLGQGPEFLIYFQGTGAADDSGLPNDRFFAVRPEGSVSTLKIQRTERGDSAVYLCASSPAAAGEQYFGPGTRLTVT.